The 22 T cell receptor beta chains listed next were all sequenced from one sample in a study of CD8 T cells in ankylosing spondylitis. TCRdb re-analysed the 5' RACE reads in MiXCR, keeping a single row per CDR3 protein. Of 25,000 to 35,000 distinct CDR3 sequences detected, 11% to 15% appear once; the ten largest clones hold approximately 35%. Source material: blood. Receptors were obtained from a male donor with ankylosing spondylitis or in good health (not recorded which).

The V call is TRBV27, the J call TRBJ2-1, with D maybe TRBD2 (6 bases). V lost 6 bases and J lost 10, with 13 bases in between. Germline CDR1 is MNHEY and CDR2 is SMNVEV (reference sequence). The CDR3 has 12 amino acids. CDR3: CASSPQGGEQFF. CDR3 DNA sequence: TGTGCCAGCAGCCCCCAGGGAGGCGAGCAGTTCTTC.

This chain uses TRBV20-1 with TRBJ1-1; D unresolved. Trimming removed 0 bases from V and 1 base from J, with 12 bases in between. Germline-derived CDR1 and CDR2 are DFQATT and SNEGSKA (reference sequence). This CDR3 has 15 amino acids. The CDR3 sequence: CSARDQRRTNTEAFF. DNA of the CDR3: TGCAGTGCTAGAGATCAACGGCGGACGAACACTGAAGCTTTCTTT.

This clonotype was counted a few times. V is TRBV12-3 or TRBV12-4 and J is TRBJ2-1, with 8 bases identical to TRBD1. Losses at the gene ends were 7 bases for V and 11 bases for J; bases not matched to a gene: 10. This CDR3 is built from 13 residues. Written as DNA, the CDR3 is TGTGCCAGCACCCGAGGACAGGGTAAAAAGCAGTTCTTC. Residues: CASTRGQGKKQFF.

This clonotype turned up a few times. The chain joins TRBV14 to TRBJ2-1; D remains ambiguous. CDR1 and CDR2 (germline): SGHDN, FVKESK. This CDR3 comprises 17 residues. V was pared by 0 bases and J by 0 bases, with 12 bases between. CDR3 region: CASSQDMTPSSYNEQFF. CDR3 DNA: TGTGCCAGCAGCCAAGATATGACTCCGAGCTCCTACAATGAGCAGTTCTTC.

The sample holds a few counts of this clonotype. The CDR3 region has the DNA TGTGCCAGTAGTAAAAATCCGGACAGGGAAGCTTTCTTT. Amino acid sequence: CASSKNPDREAFF. The chain links TRBV19 to TRBJ1-1; 7 bases fit TRBD1. With 4 bases clipped from V and 8 bases from J, the junction kept 7 bases outside the gene matches. The CDR3 has 13 residues. CDR1 and CDR2 (germline): LNHDA, SQIVND (reference sequence).

This clonotype was counted between two and nine times. The rearrangement joins TRBV12-3 or TRBV12-4 to TRBJ1-1; D is perhaps TRBD1 (6 bases). This CDR3 comprises 12 residues. Trimming removed 5 bases at V and 6 bases at J, with 10 bases between. The CDR3 region is CASSQTGSEAFF. DNA for the CDR3: TGTGCCAGCAGTCAAACAGGGTCTGAAGCTTTCTTT.

The V and J genes are TRBV4-2 and TRBJ1-4; 7 bases are a match to TRBD1. This CDR3 spans 15 amino acids. Germline V gene data show CDR1 as LGHNA and CDR2 as YNFKEQ. V dropped 2 bases and J dropped 7; count of bases not matched to a gene: 7. CDR3 sequence (DNA): TGTGCCAGCAGCCAATCCGGGACAGATGGTGAAAAACTGTTTTTT. It translates to CASSQSGTDGEKLFF.

The J gene is TRBJ2-4, the V gene TRBV5-3; no firm D call. TRBV5-3 has ORF status, its function being uncertain. The CDR3 totals 15 residues. Trimming removed 1 base at V and 2 bases at J, with 10 bases between. The CDR3 DNA reads as TGTGCCAGAAGCTTGCTAAGGGAACCCAAAAACATTCAGTACTTC. Translating gives CARSLLREPKNIQYF.

This clonotype occurred many times. The gene calls are TRBV28 and TRBJ1-4; D gene uncertain. V was shortened by 5 bases and J by 3 bases, with 10 bases between the two germline ends. The germline V gene has CDR1 MDHEN and CDR2 SYDVKM. The CDR3 runs to 14 residues. This chain's CDR3 is CASSQRAANEKLFF. The CDR3 bases are TGTGCCAGCAGTCAGCGGGCGGCTAATGAAAAACTGTTTTTT.

The chain carries TRBV29-1 and TRBJ2-7, with unresolved D. The CDR3 contains 11 residues. Trimming cost V 5 bases and J 7 bases, with 12 bases left between them. Germline CDR1 is SQVTM and CDR2 is ANQGSEA. CDR3 nucleotides: TGCAGCGTTTTAAGCTTACGGGAGCAGTACTTC. The encoded protein is CSVLSLREQYF.

This clonotype has a handful of counts. This sequence joins TRBV4-3 and TRBJ2-3, with a tentative D call TRBD1 (6 bases). The CDR3 runs to 14 residues. V was clipped by 0 bases and J by 4 bases, with 8 bases between them. The germline gives CDR1 LGHNA, CDR2 YSLEER. The CDR3 DNA sequence: TGCGCCAGCAGCCAAGAGCAGGGGCCAGATACGCAGTATTTT. It yields the protein CASSQEQGPDTQYF.

The J gene is TRBJ2-3, the V gene TRBV28, with D tentatively TRBD1 (7 bases). V was shortened by 3 bases and J by 4 bases, with 17 bases between the two germline ends. From germline, CDR1 is MDHEN and CDR2 SYDVKM. This CDR3 has 16 residues. CDR3 residues: CASSFLEGTGADTQYF. The CDR3 DNA sequence: TGTGCCAGCAGTTTTTTGGAGGGAACAGGGGCAGATACGCAGTATTTT.

The J gene is TRBJ2-1, the V gene TRBV12-3 or TRBV12-4, with 7 bases that match TRBD2. The CDR3 contains 15 residues. J was trimmed by 6 bases and V by 3 bases; bases with no gene match: 8. In DNA, the CDR3 is TGTGCCAGCAGTTTGCGGGAGAGCTTTGGCAATGAGCAGTTCTTC. The encoded protein is CASSLRESFGNEQFF.

Only a few counts were recorded for this clonotype. V usage is TRBV11-2 and J usage is TRBJ2-2; D may be TRBD2 (5 bases). This CDR3 has 17 amino acids. Germline V gene lookup returns CDR1 SGHAT and CDR2 FQNNGV. V shed 5 bases and J shed 0 bases, with 16 bases lying between them. CDR3 protein: CASSPRLALANTGELFF. The CDR3 DNA sequence: TGTGCCAGCAGCCCCCGATTAGCGCTTGCGAACACCGGGGAGCTGTTTTTT.

This clonotype was seen repeatedly, ten times or more. The chain is built from TRBV7-8 and TRBJ2-2; D not resolved. The CDR3 contains 14 residues. Trimming cost V 5 bases and J 1 base, with 8 bases left between them. The germline CDR1 and CDR2 sequences are SGHVS and FQNEAQ. CDR3 in amino acids: CASSNYLNTGELFF. The CDR3 region has the DNA TGTGCCAGCAGCAACTACCTGAACACCGGGGAGCTGTTTTTT.

This clonotype appeared many times. The chain combines TRBV6-6 with TRBJ2-1, with no clear D. The length of the CDR3 is 15 residues. Germline assignment: CDR1 MNHNY and CDR2 SVGAGI (reference sequence). V was trimmed by 4 bases and J by 1 base, leaving 11 bases between them. This CDR3 reads CASSFGRSSYNEQFF. The CDR3 coding sequence is TGTGCCAGCAGTTTCGGACGGTCATCCTACAATGAGCAGTTCTTC.

This clonotype was seen a handful of times. The chain employs TRBV4-3 and TRBJ2-2; 11 bases agree with TRBD2. CDR1 is LGHNA, CDR2 YSLEER, per germline. This CDR3 contains 16 residues. J lost 3 bases, V lost 4 bases, and 4 bases had no gene match. CDR3: CASSPVSGRDTGELFF. The CDR3 DNA sequence: TGCGCCAGCAGCCCAGTTAGCGGGAGGGACACCGGGGAGCTGTTTTTT.

This clonotype has more than one count but fewer than ten. CDR3 sequence (DNA): TGTGCCAGCAGTCCTACTCAACCTAGCGGGATGAATGAGCAGTTCTTC. Translated, it gives CASSPTQPSGMNEQFF. V and J are TRBV28 and TRBJ2-1; TRBD2 matches at 9 bases. CDR1 and CDR2 (germline): MDHEN, SYDVKM. V shed 5 bases and J 7 bases; nucleotides not matched to a gene: 12. CDR3 length equals 16 residues.

The chain employs TRBV11-2 and TRBJ1-1, with no clear D. V was cut by 5 bases and J by 4 bases, with 11 bases left in between. The germline CDR1 and CDR2 sequences are SGHAT and FQNNGV. The CDR3 loop spans 13 amino acids. The CDR3 nucleotides read TGTGCCAGCAGCCAGTCGGGAGGCACTGAAGCTTTCTTT. Translating gives CASSQSGGTEAFF.

The gene calls are TRBV12-3 or TRBV12-4 and TRBJ2-1; no reliable D call. Deletions cut 5 bases from V and 2 bases from J, with 13 bases between. This CDR3 comprises 15 residues. CDR3 bases: TGTGCCAGCAGTACTGCAGCGTGGACCTACAATGAGCAGTTCTTC. Its translation: CASSTAAWTYNEQFF.

This clonotype was seen only a few times. This rearrangement joins TRBV12-3 or TRBV12-4 to TRBJ1-4; no definite D call. Trimming shortened V by 5 bases and J by 14 bases, and 15 bases separated the two germline ends. The CDR3 is 12 residues long. CDR3 sequence reads: CASSPSIGKLFF. The CDR3 coding sequence is TGTGCCAGCAGTCCATCTATCGGAAAGCTGTTTTTT.

The chain has TRBV28 and TRBJ1-5; D gene unclear. The CDR3 is 13 residues long. V was clipped by 4 bases and J by 4 bases, with 8 bases between them. CDR1 MDHEN and CDR2 SYDVKM come from the germline V gene. The CDR3 bases are TGTGCCAGCAGTTGGGTTGGAAATCAGCCCCAGCATTTT. Residues: CASSWVGNQPQHF.